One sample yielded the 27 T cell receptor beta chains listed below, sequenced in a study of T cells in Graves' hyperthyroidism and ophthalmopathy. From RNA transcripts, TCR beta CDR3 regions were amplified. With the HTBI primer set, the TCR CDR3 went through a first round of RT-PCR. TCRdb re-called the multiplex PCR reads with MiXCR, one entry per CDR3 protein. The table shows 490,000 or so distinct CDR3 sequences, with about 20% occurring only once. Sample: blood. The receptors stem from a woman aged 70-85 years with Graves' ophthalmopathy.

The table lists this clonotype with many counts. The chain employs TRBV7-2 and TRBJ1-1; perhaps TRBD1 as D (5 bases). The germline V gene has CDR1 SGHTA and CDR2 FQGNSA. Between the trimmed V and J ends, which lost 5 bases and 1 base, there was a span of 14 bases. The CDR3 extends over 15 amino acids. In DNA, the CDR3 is TGTGCCAGCAGCCTAGTCCGGGGCCGGAACACTGAAGCTTTCTTT. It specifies CASSLVRGRNTEAFF.

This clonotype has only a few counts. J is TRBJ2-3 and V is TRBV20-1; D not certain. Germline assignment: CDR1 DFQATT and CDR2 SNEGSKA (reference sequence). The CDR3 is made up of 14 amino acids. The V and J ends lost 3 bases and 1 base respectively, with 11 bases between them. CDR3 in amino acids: CSASRTEGTDTQYF. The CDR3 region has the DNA TGCAGTGCTAGTCGGACCGAGGGCACAGATACGCAGTATTTT.

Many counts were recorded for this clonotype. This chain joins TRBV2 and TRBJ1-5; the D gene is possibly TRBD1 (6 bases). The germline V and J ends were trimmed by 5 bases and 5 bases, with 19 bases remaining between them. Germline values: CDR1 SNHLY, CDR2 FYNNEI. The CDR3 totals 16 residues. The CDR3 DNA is TGTGCCAGCAGTACCTACAGGGAATTTGGCTATCAGCCCCAGCATTTT. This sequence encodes CASSTYREFGYQPQHF.

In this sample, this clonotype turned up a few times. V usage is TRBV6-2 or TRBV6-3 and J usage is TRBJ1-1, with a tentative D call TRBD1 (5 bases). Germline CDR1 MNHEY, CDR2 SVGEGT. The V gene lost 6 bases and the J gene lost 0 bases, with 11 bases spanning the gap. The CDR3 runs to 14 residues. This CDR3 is CASSRQSMNTEAFF. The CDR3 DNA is TGTGCCAGCAGCAGACAGAGTATGAACACTGAAGCTTTCTTT.

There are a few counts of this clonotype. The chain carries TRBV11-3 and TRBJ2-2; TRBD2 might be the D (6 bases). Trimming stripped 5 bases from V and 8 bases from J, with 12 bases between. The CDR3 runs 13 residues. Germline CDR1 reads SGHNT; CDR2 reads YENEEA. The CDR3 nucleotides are TGTGCCAGCAGCCCAGAGGGGAGGGGGGAGCTGTTTTTT. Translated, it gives CASSPEGRGELFF.

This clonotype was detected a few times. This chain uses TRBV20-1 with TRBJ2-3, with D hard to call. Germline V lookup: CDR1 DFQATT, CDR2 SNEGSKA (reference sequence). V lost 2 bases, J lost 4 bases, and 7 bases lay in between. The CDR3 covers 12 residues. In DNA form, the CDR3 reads TGCAGTGCTAGACTGTCGGCAGATACGCAGTATTTT. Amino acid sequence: CSARLSADTQYF.

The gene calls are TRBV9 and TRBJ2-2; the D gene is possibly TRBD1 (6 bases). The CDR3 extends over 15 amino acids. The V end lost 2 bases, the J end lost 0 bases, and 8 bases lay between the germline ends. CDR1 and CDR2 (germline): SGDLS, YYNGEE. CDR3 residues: CASSVRQANTGELFF. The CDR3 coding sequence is TGTGCCAGCAGCGTCAGACAGGCGAACACCGGGGAGCTGTTTTTT. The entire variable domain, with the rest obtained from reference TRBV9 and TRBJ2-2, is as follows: DSGVTQTPKHLITATGQRVTLRCSPRSGDLSVYWYQQSLDQGLQFLIQYYNGEERAKGNILERFSAQQFPDLHSELNLSSLELGDSALYFCASSVRQANTGELFFGEGSRLTVL.

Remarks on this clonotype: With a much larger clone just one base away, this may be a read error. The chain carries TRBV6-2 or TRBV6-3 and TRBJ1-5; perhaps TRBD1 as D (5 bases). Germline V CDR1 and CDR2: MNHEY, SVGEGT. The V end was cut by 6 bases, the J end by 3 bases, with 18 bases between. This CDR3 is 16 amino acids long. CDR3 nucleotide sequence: TGTGCCAGCAGGGATAGAACACGGGGCACCAATCAGCCCCAGCATTTT. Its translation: CASRDRTRGTNQPQHF.

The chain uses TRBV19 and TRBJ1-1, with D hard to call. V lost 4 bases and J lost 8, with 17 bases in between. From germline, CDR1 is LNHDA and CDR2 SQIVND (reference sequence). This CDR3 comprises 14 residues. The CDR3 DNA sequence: TGTGCCAGTAGTAGGTTCGGTGGGCGCTCGGAAGCTTTCTTT. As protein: CASSRFGGRSEAFF.

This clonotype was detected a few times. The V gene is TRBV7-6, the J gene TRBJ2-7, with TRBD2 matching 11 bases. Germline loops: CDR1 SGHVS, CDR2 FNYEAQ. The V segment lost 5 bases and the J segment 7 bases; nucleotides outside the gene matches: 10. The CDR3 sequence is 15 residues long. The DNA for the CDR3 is TGTGCCAGCAGCACTCTAGCGGGAGGACCGGGGGAGCAGTACTTC. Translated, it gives CASSTLAGGPGEQYF.

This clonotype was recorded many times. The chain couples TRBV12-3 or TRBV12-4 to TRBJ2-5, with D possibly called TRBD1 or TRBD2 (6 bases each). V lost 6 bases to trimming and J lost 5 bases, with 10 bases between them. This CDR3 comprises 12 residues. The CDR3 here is CASREGGETQYF. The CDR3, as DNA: TGTGCCAGCAGGGAAGGGGGGGAGACCCAGTACTTC.

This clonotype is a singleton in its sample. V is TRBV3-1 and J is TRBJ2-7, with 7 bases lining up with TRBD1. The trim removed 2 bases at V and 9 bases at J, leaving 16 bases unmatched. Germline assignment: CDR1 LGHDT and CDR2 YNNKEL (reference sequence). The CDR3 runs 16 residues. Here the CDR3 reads CASSQSDGTVFYRQYF. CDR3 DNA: TGTGCCAGCAGCCAAAGTGACGGGACAGTTTTTTATCGGCAGTACTTC.

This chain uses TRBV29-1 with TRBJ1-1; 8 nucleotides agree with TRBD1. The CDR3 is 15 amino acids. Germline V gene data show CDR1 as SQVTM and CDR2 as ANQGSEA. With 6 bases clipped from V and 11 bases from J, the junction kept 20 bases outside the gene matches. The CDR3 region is CSVQGAQGGGGEAFF. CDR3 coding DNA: TGCAGCGTCCAGGGGGCACAGGGCGGGGGGGGCGAGGCTTTCTTT.

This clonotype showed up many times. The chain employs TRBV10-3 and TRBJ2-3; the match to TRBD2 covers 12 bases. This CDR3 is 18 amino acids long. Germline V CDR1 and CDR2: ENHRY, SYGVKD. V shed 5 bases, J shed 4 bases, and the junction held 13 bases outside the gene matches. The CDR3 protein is CAISNPETSGSVADTQYF. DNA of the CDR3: TGTGCCATCAGTAATCCGGAGACTAGCGGGAGTGTGGCAGATACGCAGTATTTT.

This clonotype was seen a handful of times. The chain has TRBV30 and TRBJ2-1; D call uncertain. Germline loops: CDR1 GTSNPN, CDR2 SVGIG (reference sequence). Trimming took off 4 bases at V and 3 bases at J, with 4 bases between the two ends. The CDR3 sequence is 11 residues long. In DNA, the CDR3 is TGTGCCTGGATAATCTACAATGAGCAGTTCTTC. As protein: CAWIIYNEQFF.

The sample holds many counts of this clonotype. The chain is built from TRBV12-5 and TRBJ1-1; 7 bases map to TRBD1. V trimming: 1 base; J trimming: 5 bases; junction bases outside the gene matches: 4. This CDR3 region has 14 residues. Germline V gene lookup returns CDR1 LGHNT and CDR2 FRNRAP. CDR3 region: CASGLGEGATEAFF. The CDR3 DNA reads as TGTGCTAGTGGTTTGGGAGAGGGGGCAACTGAAGCTTTCTTT.

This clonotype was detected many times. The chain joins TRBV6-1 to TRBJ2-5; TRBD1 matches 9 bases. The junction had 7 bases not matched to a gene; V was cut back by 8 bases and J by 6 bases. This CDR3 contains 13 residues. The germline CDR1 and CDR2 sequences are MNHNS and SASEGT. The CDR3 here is CASGRQGEKTQYF. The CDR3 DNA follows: TGTGCCAGCGGCAGACAGGGGGAAAAGACCCAGTACTTC.

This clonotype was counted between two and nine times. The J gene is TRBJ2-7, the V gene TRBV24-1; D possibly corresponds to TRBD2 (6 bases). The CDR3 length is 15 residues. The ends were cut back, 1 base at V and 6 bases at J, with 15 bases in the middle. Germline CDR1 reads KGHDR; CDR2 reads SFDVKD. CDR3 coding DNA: TGTGCCACCAGTGATTTCCCCGGGACTCCCATCGAGCAGTACTTC. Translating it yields CATSDFPGTPIEQYF.

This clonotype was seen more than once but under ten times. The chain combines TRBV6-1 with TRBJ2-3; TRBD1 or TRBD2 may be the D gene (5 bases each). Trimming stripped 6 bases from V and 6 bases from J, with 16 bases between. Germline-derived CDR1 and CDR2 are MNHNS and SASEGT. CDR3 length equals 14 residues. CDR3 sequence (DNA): TGTGCCAGCAGGCCGGGGACCGTACAGGATACGCAGTATTTT. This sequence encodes CASRPGTVQDTQYF.

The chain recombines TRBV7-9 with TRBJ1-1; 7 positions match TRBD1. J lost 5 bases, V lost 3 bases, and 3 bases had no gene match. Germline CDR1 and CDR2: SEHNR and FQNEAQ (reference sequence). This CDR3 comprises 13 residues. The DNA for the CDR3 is TGTGCCAGCAGCTTGTCGACAGGGACTGAAGCTTTCTTT. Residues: CASSLSTGTEAFF.

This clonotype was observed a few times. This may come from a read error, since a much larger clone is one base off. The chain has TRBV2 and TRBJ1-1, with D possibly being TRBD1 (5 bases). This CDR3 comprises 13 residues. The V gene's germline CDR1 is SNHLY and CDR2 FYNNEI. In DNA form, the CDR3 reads TGTGCCAGCAGTGACAGGGTGGGCACTGAAGCTCTCTTT. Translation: CASSDRVGTEALF.

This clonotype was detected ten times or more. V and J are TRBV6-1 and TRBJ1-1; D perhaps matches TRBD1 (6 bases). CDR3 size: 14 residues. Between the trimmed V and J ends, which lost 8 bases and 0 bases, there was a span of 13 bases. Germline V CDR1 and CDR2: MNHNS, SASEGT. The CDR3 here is CASSNRAMNTEAFF. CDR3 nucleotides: TGTGCCAGCTCGAACAGGGCGATGAACACTGAAGCTTTCTTT.

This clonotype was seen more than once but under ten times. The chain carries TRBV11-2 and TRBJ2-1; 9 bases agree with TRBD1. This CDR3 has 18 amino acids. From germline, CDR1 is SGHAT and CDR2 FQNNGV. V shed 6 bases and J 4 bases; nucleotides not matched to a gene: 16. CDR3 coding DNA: TGTGCCAGCAGTAAACAGGGGGCAGGGCCATGGACTTACAATGAGCAGTTCTTC. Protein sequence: CASSKQGAGPWTYNEQFF.

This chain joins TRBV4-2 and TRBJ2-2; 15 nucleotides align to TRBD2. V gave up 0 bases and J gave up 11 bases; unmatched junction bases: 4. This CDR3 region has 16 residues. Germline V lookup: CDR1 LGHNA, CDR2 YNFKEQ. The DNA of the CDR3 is TGTGCCAGCAGCCAAGAGGGACTAGCGGGAGGAAGAGAGCTGTTTTTT. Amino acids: CASSQEGLAGGRELFF.

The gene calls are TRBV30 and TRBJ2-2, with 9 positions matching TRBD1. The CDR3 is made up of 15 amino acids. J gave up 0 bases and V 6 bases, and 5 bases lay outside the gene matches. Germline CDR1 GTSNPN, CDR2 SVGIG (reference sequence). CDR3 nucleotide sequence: TGTGCCTGTTGGACAGGGGCCACGAACACCGGGGAGCTGTTTTTT. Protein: CACWTGATNTGELFF. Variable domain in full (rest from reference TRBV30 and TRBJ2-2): SQTIHQWPATLVQPVGSPLSLECTVEGTSNPNLYWYRQAAGRGLQLLFYSVGIGQISSEVPQNLSASRPQDRQFILSSKKLLLSDSGFYLCACWTGATNTGELFFGEGSRLTVL.

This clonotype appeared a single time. CDR3 amino acids: CASSPREANSYGYTF. In DNA form, the CDR3 reads TGCGCCAGCAGCCCCCGGGAGGCTAATAGCTATGGCTACACCTTC. The chain employs TRBV5-1 and TRBJ1-2, with unresolved D. Trimming took off 4 bases at V and 4 bases at J, with 17 bases between the two ends. Looked up from germline, CDR1 is SGHRS and CDR2 is YFSETQ. CDR3 size: 15 residues.

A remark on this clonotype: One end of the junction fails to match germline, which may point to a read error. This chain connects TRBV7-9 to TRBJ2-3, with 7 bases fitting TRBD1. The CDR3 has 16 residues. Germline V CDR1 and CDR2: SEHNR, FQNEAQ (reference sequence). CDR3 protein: CASSQGDRAGTDTQYF. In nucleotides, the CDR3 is TGCGCCAGCAGCCAAGGAGACAGGGCGGGCACAGATACGCAGTATTTT. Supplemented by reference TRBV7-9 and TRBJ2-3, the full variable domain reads DTGVSQNPRHKITKRGQNVTFRCDPISEHNRLYWYRQTLGQGPEFLTYFQNEAQLEKSRLLSDRFSAERPKGSFSTLEIQRTEQGDSAMYLCASSQGDRAGTDTQYFGPGTRLTVL.